The 32 T cell receptor beta chains below were found in one sample sequenced in a study of cytomegalovirus exposure and HLA in healthy donors. PCR amplification relied on 60 Vbeta primers (plus 13 Jbeta primers). The method was immunoSEQ multiplex PCR; TCRdb's version includes in-frame clones alone and lacks a portion of them. The top ten clones hold approximately 1.8% of a sample with 130,000 or so clones, more than 75% of them seen once. The sample consisted of PBMCs. Source of these receptors: a middle-aged man in good health and CMV-seronegative.

The chain combines TRBV6-5 with TRBJ2-7; 11 nucleotides match TRBD1. CDR1 MNHEY and CDR2 SVGAGI come from the germline V gene. With V trimmed by 3 bases and J by 3 bases, 4 bases remained unmatched. CDR3 length: 15 amino acids. In DNA form, the CDR3 reads TGTGCCAGCAGTTATGGGACAGGGGGTGGCTACGAGCAGTACTTC. The encoded protein is CASSYGTGGGYEQYF.

The rearrangement joins TRBV27 to TRBJ1-4; 7 bases match TRBD1. V trimming: 10 bases; J trimming: 8 bases; junction bases outside the gene matches: 10. Germline loops: CDR1 MNHEY, CDR2 SMNVEV (reference sequence). This CDR3 region has 13 residues. CDR3 bases: TGTGCCACCAGGACAGGCCAAGACGAAAAACTGTTTTTT. This codes for CATRTGQDEKLFF. Variable domain in full (rest from reference TRBV27 and TRBJ1-4): EAQVTQNPRYLITVTGKKLTVTCSQNMNHEYMSWYRQDPGLGLRQIYYSMNVEVTDKGDVPEGYKVSRKEKRNFPLILESPSPNQTSLYFCATRTGQDEKLFFGSGTQLSVL.

A few counts support this clone. The rearrangement links TRBV19 to TRBJ1-5; D is unclear. The CDR3 length is 16 residues. Deletions cut 8 bases from V and 2 bases from J, with 19 bases between. The germline CDR1 and CDR2 sequences are LNHDA and SQIVND (reference sequence). CDR3 nucleotide sequence: TGTGCCAGTTATGCACAACACCGTCGTGGCAATCAGCCCCAGCATTTT. It is translated as CASYAQHRRGNQPQHF.

With regard to this clone: An end of the junction differs from the germline gene, which may be a read error. The gene calls are TRBV7-8 and TRBJ2-7, with 10 bases identical to TRBD1. Germline CDR1 is SGHVS and CDR2 is FQNEAQ. The CDR3 is 13 amino acids. In nucleotides, the CDR3 is TGTGCCAGCAGTTTAGGACAGGGGGGAGAGCAGTACTTC. Its protein product is CASSLGQGGEQYF.

The gene calls are TRBV28 and TRBJ2-5, with D possibly being TRBD1 (5 bases). Matching the DNA end better, TRBJ2-7 makes the J call doubtful. CDR3 size: 16 residues. Germline V lookup: CDR1 MDHEN, CDR2 SYDVKM. CDR3: CASSLSGASVFYEQYF. The CDR3 nucleotides read TGTGCCAGCAGCTTGAGTGGGGCTTCTGTCTTCTACGAGCAGTACTTC.

The CDR3 coding sequence is TGTGCCAGCAGCGAGGACGGGATTAGCGGGAGGGCCGCAAATGAGCAGTTCTTC. It encodes CASSEDGISGRAANEQFF. The chain has TRBV9 and TRBJ2-1, with 11 positions matching TRBD2. The V and J ends lost 3 bases and 7 bases, in that order; junction bases with no gene match: 15. The germline CDR1 and CDR2 sequences are SGDLS and YYNGEE. The CDR3 has 18 amino acids.

The chain uses TRBV7-2 and TRBJ2-3; D ambiguous. Per germline, CDR1 SGHTA and CDR2 FQGNSA. V was cut by 4 bases and J by 4 bases, with 9 bases left in between. The CDR3 length is 13 residues. CDR3 amino acids: CASSSPLADTQYF. Here the CDR3 DNA reads TGTGCCAGCAGCTCCCCTCTAGCAGATACGCAGTATTTT.

The chain carries TRBV5-4 and TRBJ2-7; 9 nucleotides match TRBD2. This CDR3 spans 14 amino acids. Germline V gene data show CDR1 as SGHNT and CDR2 as YYREEE (reference sequence). After removal of 4 bases from V and 5 bases from J, the junction contained 7 bases not matched to a gene. CDR3: CASSQGLALHEQYF. In DNA, the CDR3 is TGTGCCAGCAGCCAGGGACTAGCCTTGCACGAGCAGTACTTC.

This clone turned up a few times. CDR3 coding DNA: TGTGCCAGCAGCTCAGGCAGGAGCACAGATACGCAGTATTTT. Translated, it gives CASSSGRSTDTQYF. This chain uses TRBV11-3 with TRBJ2-3; D not resolved. From germline, CDR1 is SGHNT and CDR2 YENEEA. The CDR3 loop spans 14 amino acids. Trimming took off 4 bases at V and 0 bases at J, with 8 bases between the two ends.

J is TRBJ1-2 and V is TRBV6-6; 7 nucleotides align to TRBD1. The CDR3 has 16 residues. Germline-derived CDR1 and CDR2 are MNHNY and SVGAGI (reference sequence). V lost 6 bases to trimming and J lost 5 bases; unmatched junction nucleotides: 15. CDR3 nucleotide sequence: TGTGCCAGCAGCCCCCGGGACAGCTTTGATCTATATGGCTACACCTTC. It encodes CASSPRDSFDLYGYTF.

CDR3 sequence reads: CASSWTSASLAGEDEQYF. CDR3 in DNA: TGCGCCAGCAGCTGGACCTCTGCATCTCTAGCGGGAGAAGACGAGCAGTACTTC. The chain is built from TRBV5-1 and TRBJ2-7, with 10 bases that match TRBD2. The CDR3 runs 18 residues. Germline V CDR1 and CDR2: SGHRS, YFSETQ. Trimming took 3 bases from V and 5 from J; bases not matched to a gene: 17.

This chain links TRBV11-2 with TRBJ2-4; 7 positions match TRBD1. The germline V gene encodes CDR1 SGHAT and CDR2 FQNNGV. The J segment lost 12 bases and the V segment lost 0 bases, leaving 8 bases of the junction unmatched. The CDR3 loop spans 14 amino acids. CDR3 sequence: CASSLDHYGDSQYF. DNA for the CDR3: TGTGCCAGCAGCTTAGACCACTACGGGGACAGTCAGTACTTC.

The chain carries TRBV7-9 and TRBJ1-3; TRBD1 might be the D (6 bases). Deletions cut 5 bases from V and 0 bases from J, with 11 bases between. Per the germline V gene, CDR1 is SEHNR and CDR2 is FQNEAQ (reference sequence). CDR3 length: 15 residues. Written as DNA, the CDR3 is TGTGCCAGCAGCACAGGGACGGTCTCTGGAAACACCATATATTTT. This encodes CASSTGTVSGNTIYF.

This chain connects TRBV7-8 to TRBJ1-5; 7 bases line up with TRBD1. Germline-derived CDR1 and CDR2 are SGHVS and FQNEAQ. The CDR3 is 16 residues long. Losses at the gene ends were 5 bases for V and 3 bases for J; bases not matched to a gene: 10. The CDR3 bases are TGTGCCAGCAGCACCACCGGGACAGTTTACAATCAGCCCCAGCATTTT. It is translated as CASSTTGTVYNQPQHF.

This clone occurred once. The chain couples TRBV9 to TRBJ2-5; TRBD2 matches 9 bases. The CDR3 is 17 residues long. CDR1 and CDR2 from the germline V gene are SGDLS and YYNGEE. Germline trimming cut 1 base from V and 2 bases from J; bases unmatched to any gene: 9. The CDR3, as DNA: TGTGCCAGCAGCGTATGGAGCGGGGGGACCATTCAAGAGACCCAGTACTTC. Its protein product is CASSVWSGGTIQETQYF. The complete variable domain, with remaining parts taken from reference TRBV9 and TRBJ2-5, reads DSGVTQTPKHLITATGQRVTLRCSPRSGDLSVYWYQQSLDQGLQFLIQYYNGEERAKGNILERFSAQQFPDLHSELNLSSLELGDSALYFCASSVWSGGTIQETQYFGPGTRLLVL.

The chain uses TRBV6-5 and TRBJ2-7; no firm D call. Trimming left V 6 bases short and J 3 bases short, with 12 bases between. The CDR3 extends over 13 amino acids. Germline values: CDR1 MNHEY, CDR2 SVGAGI. The CDR3 loop is CASSQPGDYEQYF. The CDR3 region has the DNA TGTGCCAGCAGCCAGCCAGGTGACTACGAGCAGTACTTC.

The gene calls are TRBV29-1 and TRBJ2-1; D might be TRBD2 (7 bases). Germline loops: CDR1 SQVTM, CDR2 ANQGSEA. The V and J ends lost 3 bases and 4 bases respectively, with 16 bases between them. The CDR3 consists of 15 residues. DNA for the CDR3: TGCAGCGTTGATGGGGGGGCAAGGGTGTACAATGAGCAGTTCTTC. Translation: CSVDGGARVYNEQFF.

This clone was seen only a few times. One end of the junction does not line up with germline, which may come from a read error. The V call is TRBV7-9, the J call TRBJ2-7, with D uncertain. This CDR3 contains 12 residues. Germline V gene lookup returns CDR1 SEHNR and CDR2 FQNEAQ (reference sequence). The CDR3 sequence is CSSSTNYAAANF. In DNA form, the CDR3 reads TGTTCCAGCAGCACCAACTACGCGGCAGCGAACTTC. The entire variable domain, with the rest obtained from reference TRBV7-9 and TRBJ2-7, is as follows: DTGVSQNPRHKITKRGQNVTFRCDPISEHNRLYWYRQTLGQGPEFLTYFQNEAQLEKSRLLSDRFSAERPKGSFSTLEIQRTEQGDSAMYLCSSSTNYAAANFGPGTRLTVT.

This clone came up a few times. The chain joins TRBV6-1 to TRBJ2-7; no clear D. Germline values: CDR1 MNHNS, CDR2 SASEGT. CDR3 length: 14 amino acids. V was trimmed by 3 bases and J by 0 bases, leaving 9 bases between them. The CDR3 DNA follows: TGTGCCAGCAGTGACTTCAGTATCTCCTACGAGCAGTACTTC. Its protein product is CASSDFSISYEQYF.

The V and J genes are TRBV21-1 and TRBJ1-1. TRBV21-1 constitutes a pseudogene. The CDR3 has 13 amino acids. The CDR3 region is CASSQSGGTEAFF. CDR3 DNA: TGTGCCAGCAGCCAAAGCGGGGGCACTGAAGCTTTCTTT.

This clone was seen a handful of times. The J gene is TRBJ1-6, the V gene TRBV28; the D is unclear. This CDR3 spans 15 amino acids. Germline-derived CDR1 and CDR2 are MDHEN and SYDVKM. V was clipped by 7 bases and J by 0 bases, with 10 bases between them. The CDR3 DNA follows: TGTGCCAGCATGCGATTTAGCTCCTATAATTCACCCCTCCACTTT. Its protein product is CASMRFSSYNSPLHF.

V is TRBV19 and J is TRBJ2-1, with TRBD2 matching 11 bases. The length of the CDR3 is 15 residues. CDR1 LNHDA and CDR2 SQIVND come from the germline V gene (reference sequence). V lost 6 bases and J lost 12; bases outside the gene matches: 13. CDR3 DNA: TGTGCCAGTAGCGCCATGAGACTAGCGGGAACGTGGCAGTTCTTC. It yields the protein CASSAMRLAGTWQFF. The full variable domain, rest sourced from reference TRBV19 and TRBJ2-1, is DGGITQSPKYLFRKEGQNVTLSCEQNLNHDAMYWYRQDPGQGLRLIYYSQIVNDFQKGDIAEGYSVSREKKESFPLTVTSAQKNPTAFYLCASSAMRLAGTWQFFGPGTRLTVL.

In its sample, this clone was seen a few times. The chain uses TRBV13 and TRBJ2-1; 8 nucleotides line up with TRBD2. V was pared by 4 bases and J by 6 bases, with 8 bases of the junction left unmatched. The CDR3 extends over 15 amino acids. The germline V gene has CDR1 PRHDT and CDR2 FYEKMQ (reference sequence). CDR3 in amino acids: CASSSARGGLNEQFF. The CDR3 DNA is TGTGCCAGCAGCTCCGCCCGGGGGGGCCTCAATGAGCAGTTCTTC.

This clone was recorded a few times. A far more abundant clone sits one base away, making this likely a read error. The rearrangement links TRBV5-4 to TRBJ2-2, with D possibly TRBD2 on 7 matching bases. The CDR3 runs 15 residues. Germline CDR1 and CDR2: SGHNT and YYREEE (reference sequence). The DNA for the CDR3 is TGTGCCAGCAGCTTGGAAGGGGGAGGGGCCGGGGACCTGTTTTTT. Protein sequence: CASSLEGGGAGDLFF.

The chain joins TRBV28 to TRBJ1-2, with D possibly being TRBD1 (5 bases). The ends were cut back, 3 bases at V and 0 bases at J, with 17 bases in the middle. This CDR3 spans 17 amino acids. Germline V gene lookup returns CDR1 MDHEN and CDR2 SYDVKM. CDR3 region: CASSFSGNFLANYGYTF. Written as DNA, the CDR3 is TGTGCCAGCAGTTTCTCAGGGAACTTCTTAGCTAACTATGGCTACACCTTC.

CDR3 sequence: CASSSGGRAVLETQYF. The CDR3 DNA is TGTGCCAGCAGTTCGGGCGGGAGGGCGGTTCTCGAGACCCAGTACTTC. The chain couples TRBV6-5 to TRBJ2-5; 9 positions match TRBD2. The CDR3 is made up of 16 amino acids. Germline CDR1 reads MNHEY; CDR2 reads SVGAGI. Unmatched junction bases numbered 11, after V lost 4 bases and J lost 5 bases.

The CDR3: CASSAGTGGPYEQYF. The CDR3 nucleotides are TGTGCCAGCAGCGCCGGGACAGGGGGTCCCTACGAGCAGTACTTC. The chain combines TRBV9 with TRBJ2-7; 11 bases map to TRBD1. This CDR3 is 15 amino acids long. Germline V CDR1 and CDR2: SGDLS, YYNGEE. V trimming: 3 bases; J trimming: 2 bases; junction bases outside the gene matches: 4. Supplemented by reference TRBV9 and TRBJ2-7, the full variable domain reads DSGVTQTPKHLITATGQRVTLRCSPRSGDLSVYWYQQSLDQGLQFLIQYYNGEERAKGNILERFSAQQFPDLHSELNLSSLELGDSALYFCASSAGTGGPYEQYFGPGTRLTVT.

The chain uses TRBV5-6 and TRBJ2-2; TRBD1 matches at 9 bases. The CDR3 runs 16 residues. Germline V gene lookup returns CDR1 SGHDT and CDR2 YYEEEE. The J segment lost 5 bases and the V segment lost 0 bases, leaving 5 bases of the junction unmatched. CDR3 sequence reads: CASSLDRGRGTGELFF. The CDR3 DNA is TGTGCCAGCAGCTTGGACAGGGGGCGAGGTACCGGGGAGCTGTTTTTT. The whole variable domain, filled in from reference TRBV5-6 and TRBJ2-2, reads DAGVTQSPTHLIKTRGQQVTLRCSPKSGHDTVSWYQQALGQGPQFIFQYYEEEERQRGNFPDRFSGHQFPNYSSELNVNALLLGDSALYLCASSLDRGRGTGELFFGEGSRLTVL.

The chain combines TRBV6-5 with TRBJ2-7; 8 bases map to TRBD2. Trimming took 2 bases from V and 6 from J; bases not matched to a gene: 6. The CDR3 is 14 residues long. Germline CDR1 and CDR2: MNHEY and SVGAGI. CDR3 in amino acids: CASSYDGTSGEQYF. CDR3 nucleotide sequence: TGTGCCAGCAGTTACGACGGGACTAGTGGCGAGCAGTACTTC.

V and J are TRBV5-1 and TRBJ2-7; possible D gene TRBD1, 6 bases. Trimming stripped 0 bases from V and 1 base from J, with 11 bases between. The CDR3 consists of 15 residues. Germline values: CDR1 SGHRS, CDR2 YFSETQ. The CDR3 protein is CASSLVARGSYEQYF. The DNA for the CDR3 is TGCGCCAGCAGCTTGGTTGCCAGGGGATCCTACGAGCAGTACTTC. The full variable domain, completed using reference TRBV5-1 and TRBJ2-7, is KAGVTQTPRYLIKTRGQQVTLSCSPISGHRSVSWYQQTPGQGLQFLFEYFSETQRNKGNFPGRFSGRQFSNSRSEMNVSTLELGDSALYLCASSLVARGSYEQYFGPGTRLTVT.

About this clone itself: A read error may produce the germline difference seen at one junction end. The V call is TRBV5-1, the J call TRBJ2-1, with 7 bases fitting TRBD2. Germline V gives CDR1 SGHRS, CDR2 YFSETQ. This CDR3 region has 14 residues. CDR3 sequence reads: CASSLPSGYNEQFF. CDR3 DNA: TGCGCCAGCAGCTTGCCTAGCGGCTACAATGAGCAATTCTTC.

This chain uses TRBV13 with TRBJ2-1, with 13 bases identical to TRBD2. Germline lookup yields CDR1 PRHDT and CDR2 FYEKMQ (reference sequence). The CDR3 runs 18 residues. V lost 5 bases to trimming and J lost 7 bases; unmatched junction nucleotides: 14. The CDR3 sequence is CASSLPRLGLAGRNEQFF. The CDR3 nucleotides read TGTGCCAGCAGCCTACCCAGGTTGGGACTAGCGGGAAGGAATGAGCAGTTCTTC.